This TCR beta chain emerged from a study of T-cell reconstitution after alpha-beta-depleted transplantation in children. The TCRbeta library incorporated unique molecular identifiers. TCRdb redid the calling of the PCR reads with MiXCR, one entry per CDR3 protein. There are around 240,000 distinct CDR3 sequences in the sample; approximately 9.7% occur only once, and about 4.9% lies in the top ten. In its sample, this clonotype was seen many times. CDR1 and CDR2 (germline): SGDLS, YYNGEE. The ends were cut back, 0 bases at V and 12 bases at J, with 13 bases in the middle. The CDR3 is 13 residues long. V is TRBV9 and J is TRBJ2-1; D remains unclear. The receptor was derived from a human donor who donated a stem cell graft to a child with SCID. The input for sequencing was PBMCs from the stem cell graft donor, taken from the stem cell graft. CDR3: CASSVDSLSGQFF. As DNA, the CDR3 is TGTGCCAGCAGCGTAGATTCCTTATCAGGGCAGTTCTTC.